This T cell receptor (beta chain) was profiled in a study of blood T cells in healthy people across ages (dated by TCRdb to the mid-2010s). General notes on the study: In model experiments, template switching captured roughly one uniquely barcoded TCR beta cDNA molecule for every two T cells. Using deep sequencing normalized with unique cDNA molecular identifiers, the study measured how TCR beta repertoire diversity changes with age. Four age groups were formed from the donors: young (average approximately 15 years), middle-aged (approximately 40), aged (62) and long-lived (around 82). To avoid experimental bias, donors of different ages were distributed randomly across sequencing lanes. Using the same blood draw, the study looked at two additional independent replicas of 1 million unique cDNA reads for two donors, one aged 18 to 30 and the other aged 80 or older. Results the study describes overall, beyond this receptor: As age increased, observed TCR beta diversity per million T cells dropped in a roughly linear way, and a significant reduction was already evident by age 40. Bulk unsorted PBMC profiling prevented conclusive comparison of naive and antigen-experienced compartments. Total diversity estimates from one million sequenced T cells were considered lower bounds and underestimates. The percentage of naive T cells measured by flow cytometry correlated strongly with observed TCR beta diversity. Compared with the aged group, the long-lived group had more naive CD4+ T cells, fewer expanded clones and increased TCR diversity, suggesting age selection. Donor CMV infection status was unknown, potentially confounding age-related changes in expanded clonotypes.

The roughly 39 donors, aged about 6 to 100 years, were systemically healthy Caucasian individuals from Russia. Each donor gave 8 to 10 milliliters of peripheral blood, drawn into EDTA-treated Vacutainer tubes. PBMCs were isolated by Ficoll-Paque density-gradient centrifugation, with at least 7 million obtained per sample. Trizol reagent was used to extract total RNA from PBMCs, with at least 5.5 micrograms per sample. For every donor, an aliquot of PBMCs went through flow cytometry to measure the percentages of naive CD45RAhigh/CD27high T cells. Libraries were prepared through 5' RACE. A second roughly 6 to 11 cycle PCR used a sample-barcoded 5' primer and a J-beta primer mix. A unique molecular identifier was introduced onto each TCR beta cDNA molecule by a template-switch 5' adaptor carrying 12 random nucleotides. At least 2.5 million CDR3-containing paired-end reads were obtained from each sample. All of the RNA was converted into first-strand cDNA using the Mint cDNA synthesis kit, with a TRBC-specific oligonucleotide serving as the primer. Following uracil-DNA glycosylase treatment, a first 18-cycle PCR with universal primers M1SS and BC2_uni_R was performed on all cDNA. On the study's bioinformatics: Normalization of each sample was performed by random selection of 1 million high-quality reads, each carrying a distinct molecular identifier. Reads sharing molecular identifiers were discarded rather than binned into consensus sequences. MiTCR, set to a Q25 quality threshold and the strictest error-elimination algorithm, was used for CDR3 identification, clonotype clustering and error correction. Lower-bound total TCR beta diversity was estimated with a nonparametric unseen species model using Euler transformation. TCRdb trimmed the raw reads at Q25, called clones with MiXCR and kept productive beta chains. Under each unique CDR3 protein, matching rows form one entry showing the most common genes and DNA. V and J calls and clone size were set by TCRdb, not the authors. The sample contains fewer than 2 million distinct CDR3 sequences, 35% to 50% of them found a single time. More than 20% of the sample is in the top ten clones.

In regard to this clonotype: Its antigen target is currently unknown. The input lacks base qualities; no much larger clone sits a single base away.

Measured from the cysteine to the phenylalanine, the CDR3 is 16 residues long. The kept DNA is CDR3 alone, 48 bases in frame from the first base. CDR1 DFQATT and CDR2 SNEGSKA were looked up in the germline V gene (reference sequence). V and J lose 1 base and 5 bases, and a span of 20 bases separates them. The V and J segments used are TRBV20-1 and TRBJ2-5; perhaps TRBD1 is the D gene, with 8 bases matching. The clonotype was recovered from a human donor in good health. Sequenced sample: blood. The CDR3 region reads CSARVVGRNRGETQYF. The nucleotides are TGCAGTGCTAGAGTGGTCGGGAGGAACAGGGGGGAGACCCAGTACTTC.